The clone carrying this T cell receptor (beta chain) was observed many times. Its antigen remains unidentified. Being off target in a library aimed at alpha chains, this beta chain has a size of little meaning. Documented time point: sample taken at primary tumor resection. The donor group consisted of under 95 patients who had untreated, early-stage non-small cell lung cancer. Without sorting, whole RNA was sequenced from tumor, nontumor lung or frozen PBMC. CDR3 length: 17 residues. CDR1 and CDR2 from the germline V gene are MNHEY and SVGEGT. J gave up 2 bases and V 6 bases, and 15 bases lay outside the gene matches. The sample belongs to a study of spatial heterogeneity in lung cancer. On the study more broadly: Mean representation of each unique TCR and UMI combination in the raw reads exceeded nine occurrences.

Study findings and constraints: In tumors, expanded intratumoral alpha and beta TCR counts tracked mutation counts.

In the library, each TCR cDNA molecule bore its own unique molecular identifier. Each CDR3 protein gets one entry after TCRdb re-called the 5' RACE reads with MiXCR. The sample gives roughly 8,000 distinct CDR3 sequences, around 7% of which show up once; 15% to 20% is in the top ten. The material sequenced was lung tumor tissue, taken at surgery. The receptor's source is a female donor with early-stage non-small cell lung cancer. The V call is TRBV6-2 or TRBV6-3, the J call TRBJ2-5; 7 bases are shared with TRBD1. CDR3 sequence reads: CASSPKLGTAPQETQYF. As DNA, the CDR3 is TGTGCCAGCAGCCCCAAGCTAGGGACAGCTCCACAAGAGACCCAGTACTTC.